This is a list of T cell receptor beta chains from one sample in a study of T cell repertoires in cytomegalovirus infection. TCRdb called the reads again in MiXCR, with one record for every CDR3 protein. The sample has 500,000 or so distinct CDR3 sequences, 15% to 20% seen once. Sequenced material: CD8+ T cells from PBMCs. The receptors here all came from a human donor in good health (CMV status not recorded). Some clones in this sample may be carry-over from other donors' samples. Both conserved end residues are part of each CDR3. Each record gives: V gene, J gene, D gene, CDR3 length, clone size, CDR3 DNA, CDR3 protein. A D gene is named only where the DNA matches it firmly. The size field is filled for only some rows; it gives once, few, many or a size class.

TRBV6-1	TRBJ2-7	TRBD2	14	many	TGTGCCAGCAGAACGACTAGCGACTCCTACGAGCAGTACTTC	CASRTTSDSYEQYF
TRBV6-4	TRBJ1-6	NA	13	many	TGTGCCAGCAGTGAGTTCGATAATTCACCCCTCCACTTT	CASSEFDNSPLHF
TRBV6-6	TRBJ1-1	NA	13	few	TGTGCCAGCACCCAAGTTTCGAACACTGAAGCTTTCTTT	CASTQVSNTEAFF
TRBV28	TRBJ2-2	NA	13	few	TGTGCCATCTCCCCGACTAGGATCGGGGAGCTGTTTTTT	CAISPTRIGELFF
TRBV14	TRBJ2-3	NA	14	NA	TGTGCCAGCAGCCAGTTCAGAAGGTCAGATACGCAGTATTTT	CASSQFRRSDTQYF
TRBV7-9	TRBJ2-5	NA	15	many	TGTGCCAGCAGCTCCCCGCTAAGACAGAAAGAGACCCAGTACTTC	CASSSPLRQKETQYF
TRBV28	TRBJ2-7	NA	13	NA	TGTGCCAGCAGTCAAGACAACTCCTACGACCAGTACTTC	CASSQDNSYDQYF
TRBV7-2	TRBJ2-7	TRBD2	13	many	TGTGCCAGCAGCCAGGGACTAGCTCGCGAGCAGTACTTC	CASSQGLAREQYF
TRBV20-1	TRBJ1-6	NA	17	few	TGCAGTGCTGTAATCAACCCGGGGTCCAGGTCGGGTTCACCCCTCCACTTT	CSAVINPGSRSGSPLHF
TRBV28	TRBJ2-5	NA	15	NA	TGTGCCAGCAGTTTAAGGGACGGACCCAGGGAGACCCAGTACTTC	CASSLRDGPRETQYF
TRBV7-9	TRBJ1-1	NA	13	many	TGTGCCAGCAGCTACACGGAGGCCCCTGAAGCTTTCTTT	CASSYTEAPEAFF
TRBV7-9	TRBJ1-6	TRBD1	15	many	TGTGCCAGCAGCCACCCGGACAGGGGGGATTCACCCCTCCACTTT	CASSHPDRGDSPLHF